Listed below are T cell receptor beta chains from one sample, sequenced in a study of blood T cells in healthy people across ages. TCRdb called the 5' RACE reads again in MiXCR, with one record for every CDR3 protein. The sample shows fewer than 1,000,000 distinct CDR3 sequences, about 42% of them seen only once. Sequenced sample: blood. All receptors derive from an older man in good health. The CDR3 runs from the conserved cysteine through the conserved F or W. A D gene is named only where the DNA matches it firmly. Clone sizes are given selectively: once, few, many, or a class where the clone is expanded.

v_call	j_call	clone_size	d_call	cdr3_nt	cdr3_aa
TRBV15	TRBJ2-5	.	TRBD2	TGTGCCACCAGCGGATGGACTAGCGGGAGCCAAGAGACCCAGTACTTC	CATSGWTSGSQETQYF
TRBV7-2	TRBJ1-2	many	TRBD1	TGTGCCAGCAGCTTAGGGACAGGGATTTACTATGGCTACACCTTC	CASSLGTGIYYGYTF
TRBV14	TRBJ2-1	.	TRBD2	TGTGCCAGCAGCCTACTTGGACTAGCGGGAAACAGTGAGCAGTTCTTC	CASSLLGLAGNSEQFF
TRBV27	TRBJ2-4	few	.	TGTGCCAGCAGTTTATTTGCAGGGTATCAAAACATTCAGTACTTC	CASSLFAGYQNIQYF
TRBV5-1	TRBJ1-5	few	.	TGCGCCAGCAGCTTCGATCCCCAGGGAAATAGCAATCAGCCCCAGCATTTT	CASSFDPQGNSNQPQHF
TRBV20-1	TRBJ2-3	.	.	TGCAGTGCTAGAGGTGGCAGGGGATCCCTCACAGATACGCAGTATTTT	CSARGGRGSLTDTQYF
TRBV20-1	TRBJ2-1	.	TRBD2	TGCAGTGCTTATGGGACTAGCGGTTACTATAATGAGCAGTTCTTC	CSAYGTSGYYNEQFF
TRBV2	TRBJ1-2	.	.	TGTGCCAGCCCCGTGGATGGCTACACCTTC	CASPVDGYTF
TRBV27	TRBJ2-1	many	TRBD2	TGTGCCAGCAGTTTTCTCGGGGGGAGCTACAATGAGCAGTTCTTC	CASSFLGGSYNEQFF
TRBV7-2	TRBJ1-1	few	.	TGTGCCAGCAGCCAGATATTGAACACTGAAGCTTTCTTT	CASSQILNTEAFF
TRBV7-9	TRBJ2-5	.	.	TGTGCCAGCAGCTTAATAAGGGTCCGCGACTCCCAAGAGATGGAGACCCAGTACTTC	CASSLIRVRDSQEMETQYF
TRBV28	TRBJ2-5	few	TRBD2	TGTGCCAGCAGTTCCTCGGGACTAAGGCAAGAGACCCAGTACTTC	CASSSSGLRQETQYF
TRBV20-1	TRBJ1-3	.	TRBD1	TGCAGTGCTACATCCAGACAGGGCTCTGGAAACACCATATATTTT	CSATSRQGSGNTIYF